The clone carrying this T cell receptor beta chain was seen a handful of times. Time point here: after trial treatment. Treatment described: LDRT plus nivolumab, ipilimumab, low-dose cyclophosphamide and aspirin (RACIN trial). As their treatment, donors received nivolumab, ipilimumab, aspirin, low-dose cyclophosphamide and low-dose radiotherapy. Patients deemed eligible presented with advanced solid tumors lacking tumor-infiltrating lymphocytes. Alpha- and beta-chain coverage of first-strand cDNA came from TRAV- and TRBV-specific primers. TCR amplification involved 20 to 25 PCR cycles with a constant-region primer and V-primer adapter. TCRdb re-analysed the reads in MiXCR, keeping a single row per CDR3 protein. In the table there are tens of thousands of distinct CDR3 sequences, 45% to 50% of which are singletons. The data originate from a study of low-dose radiotherapy and immunotherapy resistance in tumors. Study context: 1 Gy per fraction was delivered to Cohort 2 every two weeks, for 13 Gy total over 26 weeks. Intravenous cyclophosphamide at 200 mg/m2 preceded radiation and immunotherapy by one day, every two weeks.

The sequences come from PBMCs, collected after low-dose radiotherapy plus immunotherapy. The receptor was isolated from a male donor with gallbladder cancer.

Here the CDR3 reads CASPPRLGFMDEQFF. The CDR3 DNA sequence: TGTGCCAGTCCGCCCCGCCTGGGGTTTATGGATGAGCAGTTCTTC. The V and J genes are TRBV19 and TRBJ2-1; D unresolved. Between the trimmed V and J ends, which lost 8 bases and 8 bases, there was a span of 22 bases. Germline lookup yields CDR1 LNHDA and CDR2 SQIVND (reference sequence). The CDR3 extends over 15 amino acids.